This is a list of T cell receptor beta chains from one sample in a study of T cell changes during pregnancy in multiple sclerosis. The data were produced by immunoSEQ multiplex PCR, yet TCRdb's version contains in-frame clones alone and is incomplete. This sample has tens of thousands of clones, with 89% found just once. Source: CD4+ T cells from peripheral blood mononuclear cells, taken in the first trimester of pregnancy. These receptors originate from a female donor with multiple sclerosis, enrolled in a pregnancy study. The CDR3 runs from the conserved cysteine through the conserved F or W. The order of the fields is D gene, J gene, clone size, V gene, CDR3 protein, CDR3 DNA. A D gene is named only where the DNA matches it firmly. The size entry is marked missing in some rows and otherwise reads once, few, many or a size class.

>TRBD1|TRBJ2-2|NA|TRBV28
CASSLTGGLGELFF
TGTGCCAGCAGCTTGACAGGGGGCCTCGGGGAGCTGTTTTTT
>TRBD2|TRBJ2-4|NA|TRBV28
CASSFLAGVGIQYF
TGTGCCAGCAGTTTCTTAGCGGGAGTCGGCATTCAGTACTTC
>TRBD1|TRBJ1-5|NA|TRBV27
CASSPPVGTAPYQPQHF
TGTGCCAGCAGTCCCCCGGTAGGGACAGCCCCTTATCAGCCCCAGCATTTT
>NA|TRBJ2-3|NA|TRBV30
CAWTGGTDTQYF
TGTGCCTGGACAGGGGGGACAGATACGCAGTATTTT
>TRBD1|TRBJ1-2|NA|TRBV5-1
CASSLDGQGASNYGYTF
TGCGCCAGCAGCTTGGATGGACAGGGGGCGAGCAACTATGGCTACACCTTC
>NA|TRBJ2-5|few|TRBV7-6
CASSPRQLQETQYF
TGTGCCAGCAGCCCCCGACAGTTACAAGAGACCCAGTACTTC
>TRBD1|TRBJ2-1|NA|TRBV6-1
CASSEAQGQGLGYSYNEQFF
TGTGCCAGCAGTGAAGCGCAGGGACAGGGGCTGGGGTATTCCTACAATGAGCAGTTCTTC
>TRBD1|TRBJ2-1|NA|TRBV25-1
CASSEYGATGGKYNEQFF
TGTGCCAGCAGTGAATATGGGGCGACAGGGGGCAAATACAATGAGCAGTTCTTC
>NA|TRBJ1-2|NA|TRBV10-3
CAISDSRGGASGYTF
TGTGCCATCAGTGATAGTAGGGGGGGCGCCTCTGGCTACACCTTC
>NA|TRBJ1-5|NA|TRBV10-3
CAISETRQANQPQHF
TGTGCCATCAGTGAGACCAGACAGGCCAATCAGCCCCAGCATTTT
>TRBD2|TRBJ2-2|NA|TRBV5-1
CASSKKAGPDTGELFF
TGCGCCAGCAGCAAAAAAGCGGGACCCGACACCGGGGAGCTGTTTTTT
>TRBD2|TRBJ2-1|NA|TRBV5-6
CASSLGLAGGTIEQFF
TGTGCCAGCAGCCTGGGACTAGCGGGAGGGACTATTGAGCAGTTCTTC
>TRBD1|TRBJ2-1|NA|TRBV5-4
CASSIGTELYNEQFF
TGTGCCAGCAGCATCGGGACAGAGTTATACAATGAGCAGTTCTTC
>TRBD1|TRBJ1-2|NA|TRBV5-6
CASSFGAKGAYTF
TGTGCCAGCAGCTTTGGGGCGAAGGGGGCCTACACCTTC